Following are 30 T cell receptor beta chains from one sample sequenced in a study of technical replicates of blood from several donors. Here immunoSEQ multiplex PCR was the method, and the copy in TCRdb shows in-frame clones only, minus some. This sample has about 85,000 clones, with just under 95% found just once. Source material: T cells isolated from PBMCs. These receptors were taken from a human donor in good health.

This chain uses TRBV18 with TRBJ2-3; TRBD2 agrees at 9 bases. The CDR3 covers 15 residues. The J segment lost 3 bases and the V segment lost 3 bases, leaving 4 bases of the junction unmatched. Germline V gene sequence: CDR1 KGHSH, CDR2 LQKENI. The CDR3 sequence: CASSPPGLATDTQYF. As DNA, the CDR3 is TGTGCCAGCTCACCCCCGGGACTAGCAACAGATACGCAGTATTTT. The full variable domain, completed using reference TRBV18 and TRBJ2-3, is NAGVMQNPRHLVRRRGQEARLRCSPMKGHSHVYWYRQLPEEGLKFMVYLQKENIIDESGMPKERFSAEFPKEGPSILRIQQVVRGDSAAYFCASSPPGLATDTQYFGPGTRLTVL.

This chain joins TRBV5-1 and TRBJ1-1; TRBD1 matches at 7 bases. Germline V CDR1 and CDR2: SGHRS, YFSETQ. The CDR3 length is 14 residues. With 3 bases clipped from V and 4 bases from J, the junction kept 6 bases outside the gene matches. The CDR3 DNA is TGCGCCAGCAGCTCTGGAGACAGGGTCACTGAAGCTTTCTTT. The encoded protein is CASSSGDRVTEAFF.

The chain joins TRBV5-1 to TRBJ2-7, with 7 bases fitting TRBD1. CDR3 size: 12 residues. The germline V gene encodes CDR1 SGHRS and CDR2 YFSETQ. J gave up 5 bases and V 4 bases, and 3 bases lay outside the gene matches. The CDR3: CASSPDRDEQYF. In nucleotides, the CDR3 is TGCGCCAGCAGCCCCGACAGGGACGAGCAGTACTTC.

The rearrangement links TRBV6-1 to TRBJ2-7, with 7 bases identical to TRBD1. The V gene end was trimmed by 3 bases and the J gene end by 1 base; junction bases not matched to a gene: 6. The CDR3 length is 15 residues. Germline V gives CDR1 MNHNS, CDR2 SASEGT. CDR3: CASSDFLGQSYEQYF. Written as DNA, the CDR3 is TGTGCCAGCAGTGATTTCCTGGGACAGTCCTACGAGCAGTACTTC.

The chain couples TRBV5-1 to TRBJ2-2; D is unclear. Trimming pared 4 bases from V and 3 bases from J, leaving 7 bases between. CDR1 and CDR2 (germline): SGHRS, YFSETQ. The CDR3 consists of 13 residues. CDR3 DNA: TGCGCCAGCAGCAGAGAGGACACCGGGGAGCTGTTTTTT. It yields the protein CASSREDTGELFF. Looking up the rest from reference TRBV5-1 and TRBJ2-2 gives the full variable domain: KAGVTQTPRYLIKTRGQQVTLSCSPISGHRSVSWYQQTPGQGLQFLFEYFSETQRNKGNFPGRFSGRQFSNSRSEMNVSTLELGDSALYLCASSREDTGELFFGEGSRLTVL.

The V call is TRBV5-1, the J call TRBJ2-5, with 7 bases fitting TRBD2. The CDR3 contains 14 residues. Germline V lookup: CDR1 SGHRS, CDR2 YFSETQ. The trim removed 8 bases at V and 1 base at J, leaving 8 bases unmatched. CDR3 amino acids: CASRVSGSQETQYF. CDR3 nucleotide sequence: TGCGCCAGTCGTGTTAGCGGGTCCCAAGAGACCCAGTACTTC.

The J gene is TRBJ1-4, the V gene TRBV9; 8 nucleotides match TRBD1. The germline V gene encodes CDR1 SGDLS and CDR2 YYNGEE. The CDR3 sequence is 15 residues long. V lost 4 bases to trimming and J lost 4 bases; unmatched junction nucleotides: 6. CDR3 sequence (DNA): TGTGCCAGCAGCTCCTGGACAGGGAGTAATGAAAAACTGTTTTTT. This codes for CASSSWTGSNEKLFF. The full variable domain, with the rest looked up from reference TRBV9 and TRBJ1-4, is DSGVTQTPKHLITATGQRVTLRCSPRSGDLSVYWYQQSLDQGLQFLIQYYNGEERAKGNILERFSAQQFPDLHSELNLSSLELGDSALYFCASSSWTGSNEKLFFGSGTQLSVL.

CDR3 in DNA: TGCGCCAGCAGCATCAACGGGTGGCCGGATACGCAGTATTTT. This sequence encodes CASSINGWPDTQYF. This rearrangement joins TRBV5-1 to TRBJ2-3; D unclear. Germline V CDR1 and CDR2: SGHRS, YFSETQ. This CDR3 has 14 amino acids. V was pared by 4 bases and J by 6 bases, with 15 bases between.

The CDR3 sequence is CASRDLTGSYQPQHF. CDR3 nucleotides: TGTGCCAGCAGGGACCTGACAGGATCTTATCAGCCCCAGCATTTT. The V gene is TRBV28, the J gene TRBJ1-5, with D tentatively TRBD1 (6 bases). The CDR3 contains 15 residues. Germline V lookup: CDR1 MDHEN, CDR2 SYDVKM. V dropped 6 bases and J dropped 5 bases, with 17 bases sitting between them.

In DNA, the CDR3 is TGTGCCACCAGCAGAGGCCGACTAGCGCGCAACGGGAGCGAGCAGTACTTC. This sequence encodes CATSRGRLARNGSEQYF. The J gene is TRBJ2-7, the V gene TRBV15; 8 bases are shared with TRBD2. J lost 6 bases, V lost 1 base, and 14 bases had no gene match. The length of the CDR3 is 17 residues. Germline V gives CDR1 LNHNV, CDR2 YYDKDF (reference sequence). Full variable domain (remainder filled in from reference TRBV15 and TRBJ2-7): DAMVIQNPRYQVTQFGKPVTLSCSQTLNHNVMYWYQQKSSQAPKLLFHYYDKDFNNEADTPDNFQSRRPNTSFCFLDIRSPGLGDTAMYLCATSRGRLARNGSEQYFGPGTRLTVT.

The chain couples TRBV5-1 to TRBJ2-7; a weak D match, TRBD1 (5 bases). V was shortened by 7 bases and J by 3 bases, with 11 bases between the two germline ends. The CDR3 sequence is 12 residues long. CDR1 SGHRS and CDR2 YFSETQ come from the germline V gene. This CDR3 is CASGPGYYEQYF. The CDR3 region has the DNA TGCGCCAGCGGACCAGGGTACTACGAGCAGTACTTC.

The chain uses TRBV7-8 and TRBJ1-2, with a weak D call TRBD1 (5 bases). The CDR3 is 15 residues long. The germline V and J ends were trimmed by 0 bases and 5 bases, with 13 bases remaining between them. Germline CDR1 is SGHVS and CDR2 is FQNEAQ. The CDR3 spells CASSLALQAEYGYTF. The CDR3 nucleotides are TGTGCCAGCAGCTTAGCGCTACAGGCGGAATATGGCTACACCTTC.

V is TRBV5-6 and J is TRBJ1-1; perhaps TRBD1 as D (6 bases). The germline gives CDR1 SGHDT, CDR2 YYEEEE. V lost 9 bases and J 5 bases, leaving 17 bases between the germline ends. CDR3 length equals 13 residues. In nucleotides, the CDR3 is TGTGCCACATTTACCACAGGGCTGACTGAAGCTTTCTTT. As protein: CATFTTGLTEAFF.

The V gene is TRBV30, the J gene TRBJ1-2; D is possibly TRBD1 (5 bases). This CDR3 has 12 amino acids. Germline values: CDR1 GTSNPN, CDR2 SVGIG (reference sequence). With 4 bases removed from V and 7 bases from J, the gap between germline ends came to 13 bases. CDR3 loop: CAWTPGAFGYTF. The CDR3 nucleotides are TGTGCCTGGACCCCTGGGGCATTTGGCTACACCTTC.

The chain uses TRBV5-6 and TRBJ2-3; D not certain. The V gene's germline CDR1 is SGHDT and CDR2 YYEEEE. Between the trimmed V and J ends, which lost 5 bases and 5 bases, there was a span of 9 bases. This CDR3 is 12 amino acids long. The CDR3 nucleotides are TGTGCCAGCAGTATTGGCGGAGATACGCAGTATTTT. Its translation: CASSIGGDTQYF.

V and J are TRBV28 and TRBJ1-4, with TRBD1 identical over 7 bases. Germline V gene sequence: CDR1 MDHEN, CDR2 SYDVKM. The J segment lost 3 bases and the V segment lost 8 bases, leaving 3 bases of the junction unmatched. The CDR3 consists of 13 residues. The CDR3 reads CASGTVANEKLFF. CDR3 DNA sequence: TGTGCCAGCGGGACAGTCGCTAATGAAAAACTGTTTTTT.

This sequence joins TRBV19 and TRBJ1-5; no reliable D call. The germline V gene has CDR1 LNHDA and CDR2 SQIVND (reference sequence). Trimming removed 7 bases from V and 1 base from J, with 8 bases in between. CDR3 length: 13 amino acids. CDR3 sequence reads: CASNDWSNQPQHF. The CDR3 DNA is TGTGCCAGTAACGACTGGAGCAATCAGCCCCAGCATTTT.

V is TRBV6-6 and J is TRBJ2-1; TRBD2 aligns across 8 bases. In germline, CDR1 is MNHNY, CDR2 SVGAGI (reference sequence). The CDR3 consists of 14 residues. Unmatched junction bases numbered 7, after V lost 7 bases and J lost 5 bases. The CDR3, as DNA: TGTGCCAGCAACCCAGGACTAGCTGACAATGAGCAGTTCTTC. Residues: CASNPGLADNEQFF.

The chain combines TRBV7-8 with TRBJ2-7; 11 bases map to TRBD2. CDR1 and CDR2 from the germline V gene are SGHVS and FQNEAQ. This CDR3 is built from 14 residues. V was clipped by 2 bases and J by 3 bases; unmatched bases: 0. In DNA, the CDR3 is TGTGCCAGCAGCTTAACTAGCGGGAGCTACGAGCAGTACTTC. It codes for CASSLTSGSYEQYF. Full variable domain (missing parts from reference TRBV7-8 and TRBJ2-7): GAGVSQSPRYKVAKRGQDVALRCDPISGHVSLFWYQQALGQGPEFLTYFQNEAQLDKSGLPSDRFFAERPEGSVSTLKIQRTQQEDSAVYLCASSLTSGSYEQYFGPGTRLTVT.

The chain uses TRBV18 and TRBJ1-1; D is possibly TRBD1 (6 bases). The ends were cut back, 5 bases at V and 4 bases at J, with 11 bases in the middle. Per germline, CDR1 KGHSH and CDR2 LQKENI. The CDR3 has 13 residues. CDR3 protein: CASSDGQLTEAFF. The CDR3 nucleotides are TGTGCCAGCTCAGATGGACAGCTCACTGAAGCTTTCTTT.

The chain links TRBV19 to TRBJ1-5; no reliable D call. The CDR3 length is 12 residues. Germline V CDR1 and CDR2: LNHDA, SQIVND (reference sequence). With 4 bases removed from V and 7 bases from J, the gap between germline ends came to 8 bases. CDR3 sequence (DNA): TGTGCCAGTAGTACTTGGGAGCAGCCCCAGCATTTT. This encodes CASSTWEQPQHF.

The V gene is TRBV5-4, the J gene TRBJ2-5, with TRBD2 matching 8 bases. V dropped 3 bases and J dropped 4; count of bases not matched to a gene: 11. Germline values: CDR1 SGHNT, CDR2 YYREEE (reference sequence). This CDR3 is built from 16 residues. The CDR3: CASSYTGLVAPETQYF. DNA of the CDR3: TGTGCCAGCAGCTATACGGGACTAGTGGCCCCAGAGACCCAGTACTTC. Together with reference TRBV5-4 and TRBJ2-5, the CDR3 gives the full variable domain: ETGVTQSPTHLIKTRGQQVTLRCSSQSGHNTVSWYQQALGQGPQFIFQYYREEENGRGNFPPRFSGLQFPNYSSELNVNALELDDSALYLCASSYTGLVAPETQYFGPGTRLLVL.

This clone was found once. The CDR3 region has the DNA TGTGCCTGCTCGGGGCCTTCTGGGACATTCCTGGGTGGCTACACCTTC. Its translation is CACSGPSGTFLGGYTF. The chain uses TRBV30 and TRBJ1-2; D perhaps matches TRBD1 (6 bases). V lost 6 bases to trimming and J lost 7 bases, with 27 bases between them. Germline CDR1 and CDR2: GTSNPN and SVGIG (reference sequence). This CDR3 spans 16 amino acids.

V gene TRBV7-2 combines with J gene TRBJ1-1; TRBD1 agrees at 8 bases. Germline V CDR1 and CDR2: SGHTA, FQGNSA. V shed 5 bases and J 11 bases; nucleotides not matched to a gene: 10. CDR3 length: 13 amino acids. The CDR3 here is CASSPPDRVNAFF. The DNA of the CDR3 is TGTGCCAGCAGCCCACCGGACAGGGTTAATGCTTTCTTT.

This chain's CDR3 is CASFQGQPYEQYF. The CDR3 nucleotides read TGTGCCAGCTTCCAGGGACAGCCCTACGAGCAGTACTTC. The rearrangement links TRBV28 to TRBJ2-7, with 7 bases aligning to TRBD1. The CDR3 has 13 amino acids. The germline CDR1 and CDR2 sequences are MDHEN and SYDVKM. Unmatched junction bases numbered 6, after V lost 8 bases and J lost 2 bases. Using reference TRBV28 and TRBJ2-7 for the parts outside the CDR3, the full variable domain is DVKVTQSSRYLVKRTGEKVFLECVQDMDHENMFWYRQDPGLGLRLIYFSYDVKMKEKGDIPEGYSVSREKKERFSLILESASTNQTSMYLCASFQGQPYEQYFGPGTRLTVT.

About this clone itself: The sample has other DNA sequences that encode this CDR3 too. The chain carries TRBV5-1 and TRBJ1-5; the D gene is possibly TRBD1 (6 bases). V lost 0 bases to trimming and J lost 4 bases, with 8 bases between them. Germline lookup yields CDR1 SGHRS and CDR2 YFSETQ. This CDR3 spans 14 amino acids. The CDR3 loop is CASSLDRENQPQHF. CDR3 DNA sequence: TGCGCCAGCAGCTTGGACAGGGAAAATCAGCCCCAGCATTTT.

The V and J genes are TRBV7-6 and TRBJ2-1; 7 nucleotides line up with TRBD1. CDR1 is SGHVS, CDR2 FNYEAQ, per germline. There are 15 residues in the CDR3. V was pared by 4 bases and J by 2 bases, with 5 bases of the junction left unmatched. CDR3 protein: CASSSRDSPYNEQFF. The DNA of the CDR3 is TGTGCCAGCAGCTCCCGGGACAGCCCCTACAATGAGCAGTTCTTC.

This clone has a single count. CDR3 bases: TGTGCCAGCAGTTACGGGGGGTCGGGGGAAAAACTGTTTTTT. This sequence encodes CASSYGGSGEKLFF. This chain links TRBV6-5 with TRBJ1-4; TRBD1 might be the D (5 bases). Trimming removed 2 bases from V and 8 bases from J, with 12 bases in between. The CDR3 contains 14 residues. Germline V lookup: CDR1 MNHEY, CDR2 SVGAGI.

The J gene is TRBJ1-1, the V gene TRBV27; the D gene is possibly TRBD1 (5 bases). Germline values: CDR1 MNHEY, CDR2 SMNVEV (reference sequence). V gave up 5 bases and J gave up 11 bases, with 21 bases separating them. The length of the CDR3 is 14 residues. CDR3 nucleotide sequence: TGTGCCAGCAGTCCGGAAGGGGTCCCGGTCGTCGCTTTCTTT. Translating it yields CASSPEGVPVVAFF.

The chain employs TRBV5-1 and TRBJ2-5; D might be TRBD2 (6 bases). The CDR3 has 14 amino acids. Trimming pared 4 bases from V and 3 bases from J, leaving 13 bases between. The germline CDR1 and CDR2 sequences are SGHRS and YFSETQ. Written as DNA, the CDR3 is TGCGCCAGCAGCCCGGCGGGGTTAGAAGAGACCCAGTACTTC. Its translation is CASSPAGLEETQYF.